This is a list of T cell receptor beta chains from one sample in a study of cytomegalovirus exposure and HLA in healthy donors. Method: immunoSEQ multiplex PCR; TCRdb's copy keeps in-frame clones and lacks some. In the table there are 150,000 to 250,000 clones, 65% to 80% of which are singletons. Sequenced sample: PBMCs. These receptor sequences come from a woman in her 30s in good health and CMV-seropositive. CDR3s include the opening cysteine and the closing phenylalanine or tryptophan. Each record gives: V gene, J gene, clone size, D gene, CDR3 protein, CDR3 DNA. A D gene is named only where the DNA matches it firmly. For some rows the clone size is stated as once, few or many, or as a class when expanded; others skip it.

V gene: TRBV5-4
J gene: TRBJ1-6
clone size: -
D gene: -
CDR3 protein: CASTKSSGVYSISPLHF
CDR3 DNA: TGTGCCAGCACCAAATCAAGCGGCGTTTACAGCATTTCACCCCTCCACTTT

V gene: TRBV27
J gene: TRBJ2-7
clone size: -
D gene: TRBD1
CDR3 protein: CASGGLGGAGYEQYF
CDR3 DNA: TGTGCCAGCGGCGGATTAGGGGGCGCAGGGTACGAGCAGTACTTC

V gene: TRBV7-2
J gene: TRBJ2-5
clone size: -
D gene: -
CDR3 protein: CASSPGLTQEAQYF
CDR3 DNA: TGTGCCAGCAGCCCCGGACTGACCCAAGAGGCCCAGTACTTC

V gene: TRBV30
J gene: TRBJ1-4
clone size: -
D gene: -
CDR3 protein: CASRRERNEKLFF
CDR3 DNA: TGTGCCTCCCGACGGGAAAGGAATGAAAAACTGTTTTTT

V gene: TRBV6-5
J gene: TRBJ2-7
clone size: once
D gene: -
CDR3 protein: CASSYSGSLEQYF
CDR3 DNA: TGTGCCAGCAGTTACTCGGGGAGCCTCGAGCAGTACTTC

V gene: TRBV7-9
J gene: TRBJ2-7
clone size: -
D gene: TRBD2
CDR3 protein: CASRYRGGPSYEQYF
CDR3 DNA: TGTGCCAGCAGATATCGGGGGGGTCCCTCCTACGAGCAGTACTTC

V gene: TRBV6-1
J gene: TRBJ2-1
clone size: -
D gene: -
CDR3 protein: CASSESGHLVNEQFF
CDR3 DNA: TGTGCCAGCAGTGAATCGGGACACTTGGTGAATGAGCAGTTCTTC

V gene: TRBV9
J gene: TRBJ2-2
clone size: few
D gene: -
CDR3 protein: CASSVETGSGELFF
CDR3 DNA: TGTGCCAGCAGCGTAGAAACAGGGAGCGGGGAGCTGTTTTTT

V gene: TRBV28
J gene: TRBJ2-7
clone size: once
D gene: -
CDR3 protein: CASRTPGTYEQYF
CDR3 DNA: TGTGCCAGCAGAACCCCCGGGACCTACGAGCAGTACTTC

V gene: TRBV11-3
J gene: TRBJ2-7
clone size: -
D gene: TRBD2
CDR3 protein: CASSLELAGSYEQYF
CDR3 DNA: TGTGCCAGCAGCTTAGAACTAGCGGGCTCCTACGAGCAGTACTTC

V gene: TRBV5-1
J gene: TRBJ2-1
clone size: -
D gene: TRBD2
CDR3 protein: CASSLGLAGFNEQFF
CDR3 DNA: TGCGCCAGCAGCTTGGGGCTAGCGGGATTCAATGAGCAGTTCTTC

V gene: TRBV5-5
J gene: TRBJ1-4
clone size: -
D gene: -
CDR3 protein: CASRGGMRNEKLFF
CDR3 DNA: TGTGCCAGCAGGGGGGGAATGAGAAATGAAAAACTGTTTTTT

V gene: TRBV15
J gene: TRBJ2-7
clone size: -
D gene: -
CDR3 protein: CATSRDRTPTPTEQYF
CDR3 DNA: TGTGCCACCAGCAGAGATCGAACGCCAACACCCACCGAGCAGTACTTC

V gene: TRBV4-1
J gene: TRBJ2-7
clone size: -
D gene: -
CDR3 protein: CASSILEGTDYEQYF
CDR3 DNA: TGCGCCAGCAGCATCTTAGAGGGTACTGACTACGAGCAGTACTTC

V gene: TRBV7-8
J gene: TRBJ1-1
clone size: -
D gene: -
CDR3 protein: CASSLDQALNTEAFF
CDR3 DNA: TGTGCCAGCAGCTTAGACCAGGCATTGAACACTGAAGCTTTCTTT

V gene: TRBV9
J gene: TRBJ2-7
clone size: -
D gene: TRBD2
CDR3 protein: CASSPLAAAGGGEQYF
CDR3 DNA: TGTGCCAGCAGCCCCTTGGCCGCGGCGGGAGGGGGCGAGCAGTACTTC

V gene: TRBV4-3
J gene: TRBJ1-1
clone size: -
D gene: -
CDR3 protein: CASSQDPRTEAFF
CDR3 DNA: TGCGCCAGCAGCCAAGACCCCCGGACTGAAGCTTTCTTT

V gene: TRBV11-2
J gene: TRBJ1-5
clone size: few
D gene: TRBD1
CDR3 protein: CASSLSGGQPQHF
CDR3 DNA: TGTGCCAGCAGCTTATCAGGGGGCCAGCCCCAGCATTTT

V gene: TRBV19
J gene: TRBJ1-5
clone size: -
D gene: -
CDR3 protein: CASSKWRESNQPQHF
CDR3 DNA: TGTGCCAGTAGTAAATGGAGGGAGAGCAATCAGCCCCAGCATTTT

V gene: TRBV30
J gene: TRBJ2-5
clone size: -
D gene: TRBD2
CDR3 protein: CACLASGILKTQYF
CDR3 DNA: TGTGCCTGCCTCGCGAGCGGGATCCTAAAGACCCAGTACTTC

V gene: TRBV5-1
J gene: TRBJ1-2
clone size: -
D gene: -
CDR3 protein: CASSEQGRYGYTF
CDR3 DNA: TGCGCCAGCAGCGAACAGGGTCGCTATGGCTACACCTTC

V gene: TRBV18
J gene: TRBJ1-2
clone size: -
D gene: -
CDR3 protein: CASSPAPVAGYTF
CDR3 DNA: TGTGCCAGCTCACCAGCACCGGTTGCTGGCTACACCTTC

V gene: TRBV9
J gene: TRBJ2-2
clone size: -
D gene: -
CDR3 protein: CASSDNRAGELFF
CDR3 DNA: TGTGCCAGCAGCGATAACAGGGCCGGGGAGCTGTTTTTT

V gene: TRBV19
J gene: TRBJ1-2
clone size: -
D gene: TRBD1
CDR3 protein: CASSLTGENYGYTF
CDR3 DNA: TGTGCCAGTAGTCTGACAGGGGAAAACTATGGCTACACCTTC

V gene: TRBV11-3
J gene: TRBJ2-7
clone size: -
D gene: -
CDR3 protein: CASSLDLSYEQYF
CDR3 DNA: TGTGCCAGCAGCTTAGATCTAAGTTACGAGCAGTACTTC

V gene: TRBV5-1
J gene: TRBJ1-6
clone size: once
D gene: -
CDR3 protein: CASSSPTGSSYNSPLHF
CDR3 DNA: TGCGCCAGCAGCTCCCCGACAGGAAGCTCCTATAATTCACCCCTCCACTTT